The source of this T cell receptor (beta chain) is a study of breast tumors, draining lymph nodes, adjacent tissues. On this clonotype: Possible read error: a much larger clone is one base away.

TCRdb passed the multiplex PCR reads through MiXCR, listing each CDR3 protein once. Of 150,000 to 200,000 distinct CDR3 sequences listed, 30% to 35% are singletons. The germline CDR1 and CDR2 sequences are MGHRA and YSYEKL. The CDR3 has 15 residues. Trimming took off 1 base at V and 6 bases at J, with 16 bases between the two ends. Axillary draining lymph nodes of breast cancer patients supplied the node samples. This chain links TRBV4-1 with TRBJ2-7; D ambiguous. This TCR came from a female donor with breast cancer. Some clones in this sample may be carry-over from other donors' samples. The sample consisted of axillary lymph node tissue. CDR3 region: CASSQVLKGYGEQYF. The CDR3 coding sequence is TGCGCCAGCAGCCAAGTCCTGAAAGGGTATGGCGAGCAGTACTTC.